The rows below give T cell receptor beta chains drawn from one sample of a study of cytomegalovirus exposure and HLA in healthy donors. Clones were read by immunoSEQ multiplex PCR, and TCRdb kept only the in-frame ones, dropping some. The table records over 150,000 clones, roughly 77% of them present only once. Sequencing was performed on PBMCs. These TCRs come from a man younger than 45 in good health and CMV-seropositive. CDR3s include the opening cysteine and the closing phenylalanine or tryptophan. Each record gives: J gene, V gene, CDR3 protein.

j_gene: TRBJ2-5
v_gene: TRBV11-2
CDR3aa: CASSLAGGTGETQYF

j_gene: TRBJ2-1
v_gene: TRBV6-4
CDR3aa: CASSDGYGEYDEQFF

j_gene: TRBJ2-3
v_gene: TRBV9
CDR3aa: CASSVTGGLQDTQYF

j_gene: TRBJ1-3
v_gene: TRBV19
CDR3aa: CASSIRTSGNTIYF

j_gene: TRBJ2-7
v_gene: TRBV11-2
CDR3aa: CASSLVRRQGYEQYF

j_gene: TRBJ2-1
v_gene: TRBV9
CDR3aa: CASSDPPGQSSYNEQFF

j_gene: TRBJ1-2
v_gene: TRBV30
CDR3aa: CAWSAGQGMGYTF

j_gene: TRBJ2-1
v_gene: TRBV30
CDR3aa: CAWSIANEQFF

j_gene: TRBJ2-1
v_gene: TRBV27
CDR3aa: CASIPLGQGAYNEQFF

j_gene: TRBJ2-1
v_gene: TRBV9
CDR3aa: CASSQTGTGTDEQFF

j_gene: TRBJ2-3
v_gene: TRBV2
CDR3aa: CASSNSGVGTDTQYF

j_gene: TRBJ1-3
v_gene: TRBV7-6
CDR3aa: CASSAGSGNTIYF

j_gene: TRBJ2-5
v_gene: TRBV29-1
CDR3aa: CSVDGLALETQYF

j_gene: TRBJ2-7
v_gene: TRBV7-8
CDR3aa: CASSLLLGEDEQYF

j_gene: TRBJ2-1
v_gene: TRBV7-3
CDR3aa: CASSLNAGDRSYNEQFF

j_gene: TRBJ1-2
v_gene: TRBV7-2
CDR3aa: CASSPQGNYGYTF

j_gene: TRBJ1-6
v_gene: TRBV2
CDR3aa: CASTVLEDSPLHF

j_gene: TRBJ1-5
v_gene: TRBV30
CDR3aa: CAWSGQGFGESNQPQHF

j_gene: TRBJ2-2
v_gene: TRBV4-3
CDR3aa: CASSQDVAGETGELFF

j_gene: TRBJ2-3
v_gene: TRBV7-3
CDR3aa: CASSFRQGSTDTQYF

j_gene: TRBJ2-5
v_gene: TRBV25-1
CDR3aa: CASSEPRGEREQYF

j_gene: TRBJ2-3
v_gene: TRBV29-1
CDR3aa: CSVGLGGSSTDTQYF

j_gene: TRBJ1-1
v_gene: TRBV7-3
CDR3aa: CASSLTGSYTEAFF

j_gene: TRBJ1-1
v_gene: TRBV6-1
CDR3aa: CASAGQGGTEAFF

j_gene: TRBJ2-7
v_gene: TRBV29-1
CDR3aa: CSVEGTETYEQYF

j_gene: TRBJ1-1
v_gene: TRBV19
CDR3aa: CASSIGGGMNTEAFF

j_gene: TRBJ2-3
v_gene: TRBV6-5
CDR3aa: CASSHRTSGEDTQYF

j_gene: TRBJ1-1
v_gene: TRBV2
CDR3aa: CASSVRVGNTEAFF

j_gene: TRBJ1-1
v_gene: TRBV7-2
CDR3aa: CASSLSQNTEAFF

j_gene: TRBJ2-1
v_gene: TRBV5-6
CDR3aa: CASSLGGESYNEQFF

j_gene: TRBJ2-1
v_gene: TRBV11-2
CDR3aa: CASKGPWRHSYNEQFF

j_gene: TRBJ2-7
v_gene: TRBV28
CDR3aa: CASRAPQSSYEQYF

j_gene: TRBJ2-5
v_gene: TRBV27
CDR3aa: CASSSWTSGQETQYF

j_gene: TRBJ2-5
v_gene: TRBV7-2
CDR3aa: CASSFPSGGGETQYF

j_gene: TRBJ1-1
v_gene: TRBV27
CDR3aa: CASSQRQGTEAFF

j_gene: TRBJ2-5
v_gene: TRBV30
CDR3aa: CAWSVAGAQTQYF

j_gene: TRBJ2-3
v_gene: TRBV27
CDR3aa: CASSLTRDTQYF

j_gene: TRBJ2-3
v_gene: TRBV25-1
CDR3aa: CASSDASYTDTQYF

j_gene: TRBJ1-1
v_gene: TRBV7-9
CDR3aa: CASSLASGARTEAFF

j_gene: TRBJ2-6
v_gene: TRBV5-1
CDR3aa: CASSVTGEVAGANGLTF

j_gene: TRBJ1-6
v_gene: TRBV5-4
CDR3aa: CASSLAIVNSPLHF

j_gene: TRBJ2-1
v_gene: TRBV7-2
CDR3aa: CASSTRTSGGALNEQFF